This T cell receptor beta chain was identified in a study of T cells in Graves' hyperthyroidism and ophthalmopathy. Study-level background: The initial diagnosis was the point when peripheral blood was collected, ahead of any treatment.

RNA transcripts provided the source from which TCR beta CDR3 regions were amplified. First-round RT-PCR with HTBI primers amplified the TCR CDR3 region. TCRdb recomputed calls from the multiplex PCR reads with MiXCR, one row per CDR3 protein. The sample shows 300,000 or so distinct CDR3 sequences, around a sixth of them seen only once. The CDR3 is made up of 20 amino acids. With V trimmed by 1 base and J by 3 bases, 16 bases remained unmatched. Germline-derived CDR1 and CDR2 are SGHRS and YFSETQ. Patients aged 18 to 65 had newly diagnosed hyperthyroidism of under 2 months' duration. Pregnant or lactating patients were excluded, as were those with uncontrolled infection or other autoimmune disease. Each diagnosis was grounded in clinical symptoms, serum thyroxine and TRAb, thyroid ultrasound, and orbital computed tomography.

Sequenced input: blood. The genes are TRBV5-1 and TRBJ2-1, with 10 nucleotides matching TRBD2. The clonotype was recovered from a woman in her 50s with Graves' hyperthyroidism. The CDR3 region is CASSLMIGLADLRRYNEQFF. The DNA of the CDR3 is TGCGCCAGCAGCTTGATGATCGGACTAGCGGACCTAAGACGCTACAATGAGCAGTTCTTC.